This T cell receptor (beta chain) was retrieved from a study of shared clonotypes between healthy human individuals. A remark on this clone: Its antigen is as yet unknown.

Trimming removed 4 bases at V and 2 bases at J, with 8 bases between. Germline-derived CDR1 and CDR2 are MNHNY and SVGAGI (reference sequence). This CDR3 is 13 amino acids long. The protocol was immunoSEQ multiplex PCR, while the TCRdb copy is restricted to in-frame clones and leaves out a portion. The sample includes a few million clones, approximately 96% of them seen just once. General observations from the study: Sharing of clonotypes among donors was expected to vary with sequencing depth.

This clonotype was obtained from a man aged 18-30 years in good health. The sample consisted of naive CD4+ T cells sorted from blood. Indicated subset: CD45RA+ positively selected. This chain connects TRBV6-6 to TRBJ2-5; the D is unclear. CDR3 sequence: CASSWTSQETQYF. CDR3 nucleotides: TGTGCCAGCAGTTGGACCAGTCAAGAGACCCAGTACTTC.